Listed below are T cell receptor beta chains from one sample, sequenced in a study of blood T cell repertoires in COVID-19. Repertoires were generated with immunoSEQ multiplex PCR, while TCRdb's copy carries only in-frame clones and drops some. The table includes around 40,000 clones, around 89% detected once. Specimen: peripheral blood. The receptors were sampled from a human donor in a cohort sampled during active COVID-19. The CDR3 runs from the conserved cysteine through the conserved F or W. D genes are given only for firm matches. Part of the rows lack a size; the others show once, few, many or a class for expanded clones.

>NA|TRBV4-1|NA|TRBJ1-1
TGCGCCAGCAGCCAAGATGTTGTGGGACACCGAACGAACACTGAAGCTTTCTTT
CASSQDVVGHRTNTEAFF
>NA|TRBV25-1|NA|TRBJ1-3
TGTGCCAGCAGTGTTCGCTCTGGAAACACCATATATTTT
CASSVRSGNTIYF
>once|TRBV5-6|TRBD2|TRBJ2-3
TGTGCCAGCAGCTTCCTTAGCGGGGGGGCCGTAGATACGCAGTATTTT
CASSFLSGGAVDTQYF
>NA|TRBV18|NA|TRBJ1-2
TGTGCCAGCTCAAGCGTTCAACAGGGACCTGCTAACTATGGCTACACCTTC
CASSSVQQGPANYGYTF
>NA|TRBV2|TRBD2|TRBJ2-1
TGTGCCAGCAGTCAGGCGATGACTAGCGGGATATACAATGAGCAGTTCTTC
CASSQAMTSGIYNEQFF
>NA|TRBV7-9|TRBD1|TRBJ2-2
TGTGCCAGCAGCTGGACAGGGGTTGGGATTAACACCGGGGAGCTGTTTTTT
CASSWTGVGINTGELFF
>NA|TRBV7-6|NA|TRBJ2-2
TGTGCCAGCAGCTTAGAGGTACAGCGGACCCTCGGCGGGGAGCTGTTTTTT
CASSLEVQRTLGGELFF
>NA|TRBV15|NA|TRBJ1-4
TGTGCCACCAGCAGAGCGAGACAGGCGAATGAAAAACTGTTTTTT
CATSRARQANEKLFF
>NA|TRBV27|TRBD1|TRBJ2-1
TGTGCCAGCAGTCCACGCCTCGGGACAGGGTTTTACAATGAGCAGTTCTTC
CASSPRLGTGFYNEQFF
>NA|TRBV5-1|NA|TRBJ2-1
TGCGCCAGCAGTCCAACGTGGGGCCTAGTCAATGAGCAGTTCTTC
CASSPTWGLVNEQFF
>NA|TRBV20-1|NA|TRBJ1-2
TGCAGTGCTGGCAGTGGCTACACCTTC
CSAGSGYTF
>few|TRBV11-2|NA|TRBJ1-2
TGTGCCAGCAGCTTAGTCCTCGGGGACTATGGCTACACCTTC
CASSLVLGDYGYTF
>NA|TRBV10-1|TRBD2|TRBJ2-7
TGCGCCAGCAGTGAGTCCCCCCAACTAGCGGGGTACGAGCAGTACTTC
CASSESPQLAGYEQYF
>NA|TRBV7-2|TRBD1|TRBJ1-5
TGTGCCAGCAGCTTAGCTCCTGGGACAGGGGCCTACTATAGCAATCAGCCCCAGCATTTT
CASSLAPGTGAYYSNQPQHF
>NA|TRBV18|NA|TRBJ1-2
TGTGCCAGCTCGAATACCCAGGGAAAGCCTAACTATGGCTACACCTTC
CASSNTQGKPNYGYTF
>NA|TRBV5-1|TRBD1|TRBJ2-1
TGCGCCAGCCGGGGGCAGGGGGCTGGTGAGCAGTTCTTC
CASRGQGAGEQFF
>NA|TRBV5-1|NA|TRBJ2-3
TGCGCCAGCAGCTCGCAGGGTTTCGCTAGCACAGATACGCAGTATTTT
CASSSQGFASTDTQYF
>NA|TRBV9|NA|TRBJ1-1
TGTGCCAGCAGCGTAGATCCAGGGCGGGGGGAAGCTTTCTTT
CASSVDPGRGEAFF
>NA|TRBV4-2|TRBD1|TRBJ2-7
TGTGCCAGCAGCCAAGGAGTGACAGGGCTCTCCTACGAGCAGTACTTC
CASSQGVTGLSYEQYF
>NA|TRBV4-2|NA|TRBJ1-1
TGTGCCAGCAGCCACGAAGCAGGGTCGGCCACTGAAGCTTTCTTT
CASSHEAGSATEAFF
>NA|TRBV7-2|TRBD1|TRBJ2-5
TGTGCCAGCAGCCCCTGGACAGGGCGACTCCAAGAGACCCAGTACTTC
CASSPWTGRLQETQYF
>NA|TRBV6-5|TRBD1|TRBJ2-7
TGTGCCACCCCAGGGGGGACAGGGGGCGAGCAGTACTTC
CATPGGTGGEQYF
>once|TRBV10-2|NA|TRBJ1-1
TGCGCCAGCACCGAGAGTGCCGCGGACACTGAAGCTTTCTTT
CASTESAADTEAFF